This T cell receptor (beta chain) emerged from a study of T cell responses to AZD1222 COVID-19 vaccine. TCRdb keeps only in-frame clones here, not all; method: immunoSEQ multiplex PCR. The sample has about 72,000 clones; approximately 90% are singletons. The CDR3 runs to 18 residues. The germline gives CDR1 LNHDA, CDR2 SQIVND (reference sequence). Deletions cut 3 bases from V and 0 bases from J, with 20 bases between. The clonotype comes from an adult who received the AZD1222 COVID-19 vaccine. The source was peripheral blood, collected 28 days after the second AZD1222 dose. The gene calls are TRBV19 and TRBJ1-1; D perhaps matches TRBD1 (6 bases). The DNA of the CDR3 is TGTGCCAGTAGTATGCGCCCCAGCTCCGGGACAATGAACACTGAAGCTTTCTTT. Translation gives CASSMRPSSGTMNTEAFF. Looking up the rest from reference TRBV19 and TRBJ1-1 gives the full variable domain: DGGITQSPKYLFRKEGQNVTLSCEQNLNHDAMYWYRQDPGQGLRLIYYSQIVNDFQKGDIAEGYSVSREKKESFPLTVTSAQKNPTAFYLCASSMRPSSGTMNTEAFFGQGTRLTVV.